This record looks at one T cell receptor (beta chain) sequence and its context. The data were produced by immunoSEQ multiplex PCR, yet TCRdb's version contains in-frame clones alone and is incomplete. Here the sample spans some 66,000 clones, 70% to 85% being singletons. The CDR3 loop spans 15 amino acids. V lost 1 base and J lost 3, with 11 bases in between. Per the germline V gene, CDR1 is MRHNA and CDR2 is SNTAGT. This sample is drawn from a study of blood T cell repertoires in COVID-19. As for the study in general: PBMCs, B-cell-depleted T cells, or T cells were the source of the cDNA or gDNA that made up the material.

Sequencing input: peripheral blood. The sequence derives from a man between 60 and 70 years old with acute or convalescent COVID-19. The V gene is TRBV6-4, the J gene TRBJ2-3; D is perhaps TRBD2 (5 bases). The CDR3 sequence: CASSDLGRGTDTQYF. Here the CDR3 DNA reads TGTGCCAGCAGTGACTTGGGGAGAGGGACAGATACGCAGTATTTT.